The rows below give T cell receptor beta chains drawn from one sample of a study of T-cell memory formation after mild COVID-19. TCRdb itself ran the 5' RACE reads through MiXCR, one entry per CDR3 protein. The sample comprises roughly 450,000 distinct CDR3 sequences, roughly 17% of which are singletons, and 20% to 25% rests with the top ten. The material sequenced was PBMCs or a T cell subset sorted from them (not recorded which). The receptor set was obtained from a young man who had mild COVID-19 (a few samples of this study predate the infection). Cell type and time point are not known. The CDR3 runs from the conserved cysteine through the conserved F or W. Fields, in order: D gene, J gene, clone size, V gene, CDR3 protein, CDR3 DNA. The D gene is left open where the match is weak. A row's size may be missing; if present it is once, few, many or a size class.

d_call: -
j_call: TRBJ1-5
clone_size: once
v_call: TRBV3-1
cdr3_aa: CASSQGSRSNQPQHF
cdr3_nt: TGTGCCAGCAGCCAAGGATCGAGAAGCAATCAGCCCCAGCATTTT

d_call: -
j_call: TRBJ1-1
clone_size: -
v_call: TRBV12-3/TRBV12-4
cdr3_aa: CASSLSWGTEAFF
cdr3_nt: TGTGCCAGCAGTTTATCGTGGGGCACTGAAGCTTTCTTT

d_call: TRBD1
j_call: TRBJ1-1
clone_size: -
v_call: TRBV6-2/TRBV6-3
cdr3_aa: CASSWGIGTAEAFF
cdr3_nt: TGTGCCAGCAGTTGGGGGATCGGGACAGCTGAAGCTTTCTTT

d_call: -
j_call: TRBJ1-1
clone_size: few
v_call: TRBV7-9
cdr3_aa: CASSLALTSEAFF
cdr3_nt: TGTGCCAGCAGCTTAGCGTTGACATCTGAAGCTTTCTTT

d_call: TRBD1
j_call: TRBJ1-5
clone_size: -
v_call: TRBV4-2
cdr3_aa: CASSRTGTGDALGNQPQHF
cdr3_nt: TGTGCCAGCAGCCGGACCGGGACAGGGGACGCTTTGGGCAATCAGCCCCAGCATTTT

d_call: -
j_call: TRBJ1-1
clone_size: -
v_call: TRBV6-5
cdr3_aa: CASTTRLGTEAFF
cdr3_nt: TGTGCCAGCACCACCAGGCTGGGCACTGAAGCTTTCTTT

d_call: -
j_call: TRBJ2-5
clone_size: few
v_call: TRBV6-2/TRBV6-3
cdr3_aa: CASQGEGETQYF
cdr3_nt: TGTGCCAGTCAGGGGGAGGGAGAGACCCAGTACTTC

d_call: -
j_call: TRBJ2-6
clone_size: -
v_call: TRBV12-3/TRBV12-4
cdr3_aa: CASRLFSGANVLTF
cdr3_nt: TGTGCCAGCAGGCTATTTTCTGGGGCCAACGTCCTGACTTTC

d_call: -
j_call: TRBJ1-6
clone_size: few
v_call: TRBV20-1
cdr3_aa: CSAVDRSSYNSPLHF
cdr3_nt: TGCAGTGCCGTCGACAGAAGCTCCTATAATTCACCCCTCCACTTT

d_call: -
j_call: TRBJ1-2
clone_size: -
v_call: TRBV12-3/TRBV12-4
cdr3_aa: CASSLLGGNYTF
cdr3_nt: TGTGCCAGCAGTTTATTGGGAGGGAACTACACCTTC

d_call: -
j_call: TRBJ1-2
clone_size: few
v_call: TRBV12-3/TRBV12-4
cdr3_aa: CASSLLPYGYTF
cdr3_nt: TGTGCCAGCAGTTTACTCCCCTATGGCTACACCTTC

d_call: -
j_call: TRBJ2-2
clone_size: -
v_call: TRBV12-3/TRBV12-4
cdr3_aa: CATGMWPGELFF
cdr3_nt: TGTGCCACGGGGATGTGGCCCGGGGAGCTGTTTTTT

d_call: -
j_call: TRBJ2-3
clone_size: few
v_call: TRBV7-2
cdr3_aa: CASSRPRGPDTQYF
cdr3_nt: TGTGCCAGCAGCCGGCCCCGGGGGCCAGATACGCAGTATTTT

d_call: -
j_call: TRBJ1-2
clone_size: -
v_call: TRBV12-3/TRBV12-4
cdr3_aa: CAIQPGLDRFGYGYTF
cdr3_nt: TGTGCCATCCAACCCGGCCTGGACAGATTTGGGTATGGCTACACCTTC

d_call: -
j_call: TRBJ2-3
clone_size: many
v_call: TRBV27
cdr3_aa: CASSPEWGTDTQYF
cdr3_nt: TGTGCCAGCAGCCCCGAATGGGGCACAGATACGCAGTATTTT

d_call: -
j_call: TRBJ1-1
clone_size: -
v_call: TRBV7-9
cdr3_aa: CASSSLVNTEAFF
cdr3_nt: TGTGCCAGCAGCTCTTTGGTGAACACTGAAGCTTTCTTT

d_call: -
j_call: TRBJ2-3
clone_size: -
v_call: TRBV6-1
cdr3_aa: CASSLGGLSRTDTQYF
cdr3_nt: TGTGCCAGCAGCCTTGGGGGGTTAAGTAGAACAGATACGCAGTATTTT

d_call: -
j_call: TRBJ1-6
clone_size: -
v_call: TRBV5-1
cdr3_aa: CASSFNSSPLHF
cdr3_nt: TGCGCCAGCAGCTTCAACAGTTCACCCCTCCACTTT